Sequencing of this T cell receptor (beta chain) was carried out in a study of blood T cell repertoires in COVID-19. This CDR3 has 14 residues. Trimming removed 7 bases at V and 0 bases at J, with 10 bases between. The germline gives CDR1 MDHEN, CDR2 SYDVKM. Repertoires were generated with immunoSEQ multiplex PCR, while TCRdb's copy carries only in-frame clones and drops some. The data show fewer than 300,000 clones, 82% seen once. This clonotype was sampled from a woman aged 18-29 years with acute or convalescent COVID-19. The sequenced sample was peripheral blood. The chain uses TRBV28 and TRBJ1-5; possible D gene TRBD1, 5 bases. The DNA of the CDR3 is TGTGCCAGCACGGCAGGGATTAGCAATCAGCCCCAGCATTTT. Protein product: CASTAGISNQPQHF.